These 16 T cell receptor beta chains were sequenced from one sample in a study of blood T cell repertoires in COVID-19. TCRdb's copy holds only in-frame clones and misses some; the assay was immunoSEQ multiplex PCR. The table has 360,000 or so clones, roughly four fifths seen once. Sequenced input: PBMCs or T cells enriched from blood (not recorded which). Receptors originate from a woman aged 45-59 years who had recovered from COVID-19.

The chain uses TRBV15 and TRBJ2-5; 7 bases fit TRBD2. Germline trimming cut 4 bases from V and 1 base from J; bases unmatched to any gene: 6. CDR3 length equals 15 residues. From germline, CDR1 is LNHNV and CDR2 YYDKDF (reference sequence). The CDR3 protein is CATSTGWGGQETQYF. CDR3 nucleotide sequence: TGTGCCACCAGCACGGGGTGGGGGGGCCAAGAGACCCAGTACTTC.

V gene TRBV9 combines with J gene TRBJ1-5, with D hard to call. This CDR3 contains 15 residues. V was trimmed by 5 bases and J by 6 bases, leaving 18 bases between them. Germline CDR1 reads SGDLS; CDR2 reads YYNGEE. The DNA of the CDR3 is TGTGCCAGCAGTAATAGTCCGACAATGGGTCAGCCCCAGCATTTT. It specifies CASSNSPTMGQPQHF.

This sequence joins TRBV7-3 and TRBJ2-5, with D tentatively TRBD1 (5 bases). The CDR3 runs 13 residues. Germline V gives CDR1 SGHTA, CDR2 FQGTGA. The V end was cut by 4 bases, the J end by 3 bases, with 9 bases between. CDR3 coding DNA: TGTGCCAGCAGCTCCACCAGGGAAGAGACCCAGTACTTC. Protein product: CASSSTREETQYF.

The V gene is TRBV30, the J gene TRBJ1-1; perhaps TRBD1 as D (6 bases). There are 11 residues in the CDR3. V lost 6 bases and J lost 8, with 13 bases in between. CDR1 and CDR2 (germline): GTSNPN, SVGIG (reference sequence). CDR3 loop: CACSGQLEAFF. The CDR3 DNA sequence: TGTGCCTGTTCAGGACAGCTGGAAGCTTTCTTT.

A single count supports this clone. The V call is TRBV6-5, the J call TRBJ2-5; TRBD2 aligns across 7 bases. V lost 5 bases and J lost 5; bases outside the gene matches: 8. The CDR3 extends over 14 amino acids. In germline, CDR1 is MNHEY, CDR2 SVGAGI. Here the CDR3 reads CASSPWTRVETQYF. For the CDR3, the DNA is TGTGCCAGCAGTCCATGGACTAGAGTTGAGACCCAGTACTTC.

The V and J genes are TRBV6-5 and TRBJ1-1, with 7 bases lining up with TRBD1. Germline assignment: CDR1 MNHEY and CDR2 SVGAGI. With V trimmed by 6 bases and J by 4 bases, 11 bases remained unmatched. The CDR3 spans 15 residues. CDR3 region: CASRIRQTGATEAFF. The CDR3 DNA reads as TGTGCCAGCAGGATAAGGCAAACAGGGGCCACTGAAGCTTTCTTT.

The CDR3 coding sequence is TGTGCCAGCAGCTTTTTCCGGGACACTGAAGCTTTCTTT. Its protein product is CASSFFRDTEAFF. The chain combines TRBV5-4 with TRBJ1-1, with D hard to call. Trimming pared 2 bases from V and 3 bases from J, leaving 8 bases between. Per the germline V gene, CDR1 is SGHNT and CDR2 is YYREEE (reference sequence). This CDR3 contains 13 residues.

V is TRBV23-1 and J is TRBJ1-2, with TRBD1 matching over 7 bases. TRBV23-1 is given ORF status, its function remaining uncertain. CDR3 length: 13 residues. After removal of 2 bases from V and 6 bases from J, the junction contained 3 bases not matched to a gene. The CDR3 DNA follows: TGCGCCAGCAGTCAAGACAGGGTAGATGGCTACACCTTC. Its translation is CASSQDRVDGYTF.

CDR3 nucleotides: TGCGCCAGCAATCCGACAGGTGGCTACGAGCAGTACTTC. Translation gives CASNPTGGYEQYF. This chain joins TRBV5-1 and TRBJ2-7; D might be TRBD1 (6 bases). The CDR3 runs to 13 residues. V shed 6 bases and J shed 3 bases, with 13 bases lying between them. Germline lookup yields CDR1 SGHRS and CDR2 YFSETQ.

The chain links TRBV5-1 to TRBJ2-3, with 9 bases matching TRBD1. Losses at the gene ends were 4 bases for V and 2 bases for J; bases not matched to a gene: 11. The V gene's germline CDR1 is SGHRS and CDR2 YFSETQ. The CDR3 is 17 amino acids. This CDR3 is CASSLRITGGNTDTQYF. In DNA form, the CDR3 reads TGCGCCAGCAGCCTGCGGATAACAGGGGGCAACACAGATACGCAGTATTTT.

The chain has TRBV6-5 and TRBJ2-7, with TRBD2 matching 10 bases. CDR1 is MNHEY and CDR2 is SVGAGI in the germline V gene. After removal of 7 bases from V and 2 bases from J, the junction contained 5 bases not matched to a gene. CDR3 length: 14 residues. CDR3 in DNA: TGTGCCAGCAACCTAGCGGGGGCCACCTACGAGCAGTACTTC. As protein: CASNLAGATYEQYF.

This chain connects TRBV29-1 to TRBJ1-5; no firm D call. The CDR3 extends over 13 amino acids. Trimming removed 3 bases at V and 7 bases at J, with 13 bases between. Germline values: CDR1 SQVTM, CDR2 ANQGSEA. The chain's CDR3 is CSVDNGVGQPQHF. In DNA, the CDR3 is TGCAGCGTTGACAACGGGGTTGGACAGCCCCAGCATTTT.

The V and J genes are TRBV7-9 and TRBJ1-2; unclear D gene. V was clipped by 2 bases and J by 4 bases, with 8 bases between them. CDR1 is SEHNR, CDR2 FQNEAQ, per germline (reference sequence). This CDR3 is 13 amino acids long. CDR3 amino acids: CASSLMGSYGYTF. The CDR3 DNA follows: TGTGCCAGCAGCTTAATGGGGAGCTATGGCTACACCTTC. Complete variable domain (other parts from reference TRBV7-9 and TRBJ1-2): DTGVSQNPRHKITKRGQNVTFRCDPISEHNRLYWYRQTLGQGPEFLTYFQNEAQLEKSRLLSDRFSAERPKGSFSTLEIQRTEQGDSAMYLCASSLMGSYGYTFGSGTRLTVV.

The chain recombines TRBV15 with TRBJ1-4, with 11 bases aligning to TRBD1. CDR1 LNHNV and CDR2 YYDKDF come from the germline V gene (reference sequence). This CDR3 is 16 amino acids long. V trimming: 2 bases; J trimming: 5 bases; junction bases outside the gene matches: 4. CDR3 sequence: CATSRFGTGGNEKLFF. The CDR3 DNA is TGTGCCACCAGCAGATTCGGGACAGGGGGAAATGAAAAACTGTTTTTT.

V is TRBV6-5 and J is TRBJ1-2; D remains ambiguous. Germline V gene data show CDR1 as MNHEY and CDR2 as SVGAGI. V dropped 7 bases and J dropped 2 bases, with 17 bases sitting between them. The CDR3 has 15 amino acids. The CDR3 sequence: CASTRGAEANYGYTF. The DNA for the CDR3 is TGTGCCAGCACCAGAGGTGCGGAAGCAAACTATGGCTACACCTTC.

This clone appeared a few times. The chain joins TRBV19 to TRBJ1-1; the D gene is possibly TRBD1 (6 bases). Trimming took 7 bases from V and 3 from J, leaving 18 bases between them. The germline CDR1 and CDR2 sequences are LNHDA and SQIVND (reference sequence). This CDR3 contains 15 residues. The CDR3 spells CASTILGASYTEAFF. In nucleotides, the CDR3 is TGTGCCAGTACCATTCTGGGGGCCTCCTACACTGAAGCTTTCTTT.